The rows below give T cell receptor beta chains drawn from one sample of a study of T cell responses to AZD1222 COVID-19 vaccine. Assay used: immunoSEQ multiplex PCR; TCRdb lists only in-frame clones, some missing. The sample holds about 260,000 clones, 85% to 95% seen once. The source was peripheral blood, collected on day 0 of AZD1222 vaccination. The receptor source for this set is an adult in good health. Each CDR3 is given with its conserved first and last residue. The D gene is left open where the match is weak. Not all rows give a size; the values are once, few, many and, for expanded clones, a class.

J gene,V gene,clone size,D gene,CDR3 protein,CDR3 DNA
TRBJ2-1,TRBV10-3,.,.,CASRGPLAGHNEQFF,TGTGCCTCCAGGGGGCCACTAGCGGGCCACAATGAGCAGTTCTTC
TRBJ2-1,TRBV5-1,.,.,CASSLATDNEQFF,TGCGCCAGCAGCTTGGCCACCGACAATGAGCAGTTCTTC
TRBJ1-5,TRBV27,.,.,CASSLKWDQPQHF,TGTGCCAGCAGTTTAAAGTGGGATCAGCCCCAGCATTTT
TRBJ1-1,TRBV28,.,.,CASSIPLRGTEAFF,TGTGCCAGCAGTATACCTCTACGAGGGACTGAAGCTTTCTTT
TRBJ1-2,TRBV7-9,.,.,CASSAGPPGYTF,TGTGCCAGCAGCGCCGGGCCACCAGGCTACACCTTC
TRBJ1-3,TRBV30,.,.,CAWGTIGNTIYF,TGTGCCTGGGGGACGATTGGGAACACCATATATTTT
TRBJ2-2,TRBV15,.,TRBD2,CATSRDAGDTGELFF,TGTGCCACCAGCAGAGATGCGGGGGACACCGGGGAGCTGTTTTTT
TRBJ1-2,TRBV29-1,.,.,CSVQGQGQGYGYTF,TGCAGCGTCCAGGGGCAGGGGCAAGGCTATGGCTACACCTTC
TRBJ2-1,TRBV12-3/TRBV12-4,.,.,CASRGTGNEQFF,TGTGCCAGCAGGGGAACAGGGAATGAGCAGTTCTTC
TRBJ2-7,TRBV24-1,.,TRBD1,CATSDSFRGEQYF,TGTGCCACCAGTGATTCGTTCAGGGGGGAGCAGTACTTC
TRBJ1-5,TRBV2,.,.,CASSEMEDQPQHF,TGTGCCAGCAGTGAGATGGAGGATCAGCCCCAGCATTTT
TRBJ2-2,TRBV3-1/TRBV3-2,.,TRBD2,CASSRLAGGGGGELFF,TGTGCCAGCAGCCGCCTGGCGGGGGGCGGAGGCGGGGAGCTGTTTTTT
TRBJ2-1,TRBV19,.,TRBD2,CASSRVAGGGDEQFF,TGTGCCAGTAGTCGTGTAGCGGGAGGTGGAGATGAGCAGTTCTTC
TRBJ2-3,TRBV6-5,.,TRBD1,CASSLGQGADTQYF,TGTGCCAGCAGCCTGGGACAGGGGGCAGATACGCAGTATTTT
TRBJ2-2,TRBV3-1/TRBV3-2,.,.,CASSQARTAGELFF,TGTGCCAGCAGCCAAGCCCGAACGGCCGGGGAGCTGTTTTTT
TRBJ1-6,TRBV2,.,.,CASTAEAGRDSPLHF,TGTGCCAGCACCGCTGAGGCAGGGAGGGATTCACCCCTCCACTTT
TRBJ1-5,TRBV4-1,.,.,CASSQERPGFQPQHF,TGCGCCAGCAGCCAAGAGAGGCCGGGGTTCCAGCCCCAGCATTTT
TRBJ1-2,TRBV2,.,.,CASTVQGAGYTF,TGTGCCAGCACCGTACAGGGCGCAGGCTACACCTTC
TRBJ2-7,TRBV4-2,.,TRBD1,CASSQGDRAHEQYF,TGTGCCAGCAGCCAAGGGGACAGGGCCCACGAGCAGTACTTC
TRBJ2-7,TRBV6-6,.,.,CASNDPDGYEQYF,TGTGCCAGCAACGACCCGGACGGTTACGAGCAGTACTTC
TRBJ1-5,TRBV28,.,.,CASSLSRVRISSNQPQHF,TGTGCCAGCAGTTTATCGAGGGTTCGAATTTCGAGCAATCAGCCCCAGCATTTT
TRBJ2-1,TRBV5-6,.,.,CASSPKVGRGYEQFF,TGTGCCAGCAGCCCCAAGGTCGGCAGGGGTTATGAGCAGTTCTTC
TRBJ1-3,TRBV6-5,once,.,CASSQGSGNTIYF,TGTGCCAGCAGTCAGGGCTCTGGAAACACCATATATTTT
TRBJ2-1,TRBV6-5,.,TRBD1,CASPRGFDNEQFF,TGTGCCAGCCCCAGGGGGTTTGACAATGAGCAGTTCTTC
TRBJ2-1,TRBV28,once,.,CATERPGNEQFF,TGTGCCACCGAGCGGCCGGGGAATGAGCAGTTCTTC
TRBJ2-3,TRBV6-4,.,TRBD2,CASSDVAGGTDTQYF,TGTGCCAGCAGTGACGTAGCGGGAGGCACAGATACGCAGTATTTT